The clone carrying this TCR beta chain was seen a few times. As yet, its antigen is unknown. These data originate in a study of identical twins. Study results and limitations: The study based its conclusions on cross-sectional statistical analysis and did not follow the same donors. The abundant beta clonotypes from cord blood had fewer insertions, and memory repertoires had none of this.

cDNA molecules carried unique molecular identifiers, and template switching added a universal primer site. TCRdb ran MiXCR on the 5' RACE reads and lists one entry per CDR3 protein. The data contain hundreds of thousands of distinct CDR3 sequences, about 12% of them singletons. The data were also submitted as part of a second study, on yellow fever vaccine responses in identical twins. That publication notes: Twins showed a vaccine T cell response that reportedly seemed partly convergent, partly personalized.

The sample comprised CD8+ T cells sorted from blood. This clonotype originated in a woman younger than 30 in good health.

As DNA, the CDR3 is TGCGCCAGCAGCTTGGAGGGACAAAGAAACACTGAAGCTTTCTTT. This codes for CASSLEGQRNTEAFF. The V and J genes are TRBV5-1 and TRBJ1-1; possible D gene TRBD1, 6 bases. The CDR3 length is 15 residues. With 0 bases removed from V and 2 bases from J, the gap between germline ends came to 11 bases. CDR1 is SGHRS, CDR2 YFSETQ, per germline.